These T cell receptor beta chains were read from a single sample in a study of siplizumab effects on memory and regulatory T cells. These receptors have no known antigen. The method was immunoSEQ multiplex PCR; TCRdb's version includes in-frame clones alone and lacks a portion of them. This sample carries 13,000 to 15,000 clones, 45% to 50% of them seen once, and the ten largest clones take around 9%. Sequencing was performed on CFSE-low (dividing) CD4+ T cells sorted from an allogeneic mixed lymphocyte reaction. The receptors here all came from a human donor in good health; the cells came from an allogeneic mixed lymphocyte reaction. CDR3s include the opening cysteine and the closing phenylalanine or tryptophan. D genes are given only for firm matches. Clone size is given for some rows only: seen once, a few or many times, or a class if the clone is expanded.

J gene	V gene	D gene	clone size	CDR3 protein
TRBJ2-3	TRBV7-3	.	.	CASSLMPETDTQYF
TRBJ1-2	TRBV30	TRBD1	.	CAWSYSGQGGYGYTF
TRBJ2-1	TRBV11-2	TRBD2	few	CASTLNSGSWGEQFF
TRBJ2-1	TRBV2	TRBD1	few	CASRPGTGGYNEQFF
TRBJ2-1	TRBV10-3	TRBD2	.	CAIRGLAGAEEQFF
TRBJ2-5	TRBV6-5	.	.	CASSYRGETQYF
TRBJ2-1	TRBV29-1	.	.	CSVDMDYSYNEQFF
TRBJ2-3	TRBV7-9	.	medium-sized	CASSQTDTQYF
TRBJ2-7	TRBV5-1	.	.	CASTLGQFNEQYF
TRBJ2-1	TRBV14	.	.	CASSQEHPLLLNEQFF
TRBJ2-1	TRBV6-5	.	.	CASSYLGLPHNEQFF
TRBJ1-2	TRBV30	TRBD1	medium-sized	CAWDTGAILRGYTF
TRBJ2-3	TRBV19	.	.	CASSPYRTDTQYF
TRBJ2-3	TRBV7-7	.	.	CASSLAPSSDTQYF
TRBJ1-6	TRBV7-2	.	.	CASSLLANNSPLHF
TRBJ1-2	TRBV19	TRBD1	.	CASSIRLSGTGVGYTF
TRBJ2-1	TRBV7-3	.	.	CASSPSGTVHVGEQFF
TRBJ2-2	TRBV5-6	.	.	CASSPTGQSGELFF
TRBJ1-1	TRBV2	.	.	CASSVKTEAFF
TRBJ2-7	TRBV10-2	.	.	CASRLQGPLDEQYF